Given below is one T cell receptor beta chain in context. The sample comes from a study of blood T cells in healthy people across ages. The V and J ends lost 5 bases and 4 bases respectively, with 17 bases between them. The CDR3 loop spans 15 amino acids. Looked up from germline, CDR1 is MNHEY and CDR2 is SVGEGT. Alongside a J-beta primer mix, a sample-barcoded 5' primer served in a second PCR lasting about 7 to 12 cycles. TCRdb re-analysed the 5' RACE reads in MiXCR, keeping a single row per CDR3 protein. This table has about 770,000 distinct CDR3 sequences, under 45% appearing once. This chain links TRBV6-2 or TRBV6-3 with TRBJ1-2; TRBD1 is a possible D gene (5 bases). The clonotype originates from a man aged 60 to 75 in good health. Sequencing used blood. CDR3 amino acids: CASSPDSSSSYGYTF. In DNA form, the CDR3 reads TGTGCCAGCAGTCCTGACAGCTCCTCCTCCTATGGCTACACCTTC.